These T cell receptor beta chains were read from a single sample in a study of blood T cell repertoires in COVID-19. Here immunoSEQ multiplex PCR was the method, and the copy in TCRdb shows in-frame clones only, minus some. The sample holds some 90,000 clones; about 88% are singletons and the top ten take about 19%. The sequenced sample consisted of peripheral blood. The source of these receptors is a woman older than 75 with acute or convalescent COVID-19. Each CDR3 is given with its conserved first and last residue. D genes are given only for firm matches.

j_call | d_call | v_call | cdr3_length | cdr3_aa
TRBJ2-2 | - | TRBV23-1 | 20 | CASSLGALYSPFANTGELFF
TRBJ2-6 | - | TRBV28 | 14 | CASTGSSGANVLTF
TRBJ2-1 | TRBD2 | TRBV9 | 15 | CASSSGGVWYNEQFF
TRBJ2-3 | - | TRBV5-4 | 15 | CASSLDRSSTDTQYF
TRBJ1-6 | TRBD1 | TRBV5-1 | 16 | CASSTDVGQGSSPLHF
TRBJ2-4 | - | TRBV28 | 16 | CASSLGSGGAKNIQYF
TRBJ1-2 | - | TRBV5-1 | 14 | CASSPGGSGHGYTF
TRBJ1-2 | - | TRBV5-1 | 15 | CASSLGGKMNYGYTF
TRBJ1-2 | TRBD1 | TRBV12-3/TRBV12-4 | 13 | CASISGTGYGYTF
TRBJ1-4 | - | TRBV6-5 | 15 | CASSTSQGRTPKLFF
TRBJ1-2 | - | TRBV3-1/TRBV3-2 | 13 | CASSQDISGGYTF
TRBJ2-7 | TRBD1 | TRBV19 | 15 | CASSIMGQGAYEQYF
TRBJ1-2 | - | TRBV4-1 | 17 | CASSQEGAGGIHYGYTF
TRBJ2-1 | TRBD2 | TRBV5-1 | 14 | CASSGLAGGPEQFF
TRBJ1-6 | - | TRBV7-2 | 16 | CASSRLSSSYNSPLHF
TRBJ1-2 | - | TRBV19 | 14 | CASSAHPGLGGYTF
TRBJ1-3 | - | TRBV7-2 | 15 | CASSQSGGTGNTIYF
TRBJ1-1 | TRBD1 | TRBV28 | 12 | CAVHRGVTEAFF
TRBJ2-1 | TRBD2 | TRBV7-9 | 14 | CASSFSLGLGLKFF
TRBJ2-7 | TRBD1 | TRBV6-5 | 14 | CASSRQQGAYEQYF
TRBJ2-7 | - | TRBV18 | 14 | CASSTAGGSYEQYF
TRBJ2-2 | TRBD2 | TRBV7-2 | 15 | CASRGGGGNTGELFF
TRBJ1-4 | - | TRBV4-1 | 17 | CASSSYDGGFSNEKLFF
TRBJ1-2 | - | TRBV6-1 | 12 | CASSDSAGGYTF